These T cell receptor beta chains were read from a single sample in a study of T cell repertoires in cytomegalovirus infection. TCRdb re-derived calls from the reads in MiXCR, one entry per CDR3 protein. The sample lists some 180,000 distinct CDR3 sequences, 17% occurring once. Sequenced: CD8+ T cells from PBMCs. The receptors originated from a human donor in good health (CMV status not recorded). Some clones in this sample may be carry-over from other donors' samples. Both conserved end residues are part of each CDR3. The D gene is left open where the match is weak. The size of a clone is reported for some rows only, either as once, few or many, or as a class for expanded clones.

DNA | CDR3 | V | D | J | size
TGCGCCAGCAGTCAATCCACGGGACTAGCGGGGTTAGATGAGCAGTTCTTC | CASSQSTGLAGLDEQFF | TRBV23-1 | TRBD2 | TRBJ2-1 | NA
TGTGCCAGCAGCTTGGCACAGGGAGAGAACACTGAAGCTTTCTTT | CASSLAQGENTEAFF | TRBV7-9 | NA | TRBJ1-1 | many
TGTGCCAGCAGTTTAGGGACTGAAAAACTGTTTTTT | CASSLGTEKLFF | TRBV12-3/TRBV12-4 | NA | TRBJ1-4 | few
TGTGCCAGCCCGGGGGAAGGTACGCAGTATTTT | CASPGEGTQYF | TRBV7-2 | NA | TRBJ2-3 | few
TGTGCCAGCATCTCTACAGGGGACACTGAAGCTTTCTTT | CASISTGDTEAFF | TRBV6-2/TRBV6-3 | TRBD1 | TRBJ1-1 | few
TGTGCCAGCACGGAGGGGCCGGTAGTGAACACTGAAGCTTTCTTT | CASTEGPVVNTEAFF | TRBV28 | NA | TRBJ1-1 | NA
TGTGCCAGCAGTTACAGGGACAGGGCCAACGTCCTGACTTTC | CASSYRDRANVLTF | TRBV6-5 | NA | TRBJ2-6 | NA
TGTGCCACCCAAAGACAGGAGGGAACCGGGGAGCTGTTTTTT | CATQRQEGTGELFF | TRBV6-5 | NA | TRBJ2-2 | NA
TGTGCCAGCTCCGAGGGGACAGCACTAGCCAAAAACATTCAGTACTTC | CASSEGTALAKNIQYF | TRBV2 | TRBD1 | TRBJ2-4 | NA
TGCGCCAGCAGCCGAAGATCAGGGGAGACCGGGGAGCTGTTTTTT | CASSRRSGETGELFF | TRBV4-1 | NA | TRBJ2-2 | NA
TGTGCCAGCAGTTACTCGCTGAACAGAAACACTGAAGCTTTCTTT | CASSYSLNRNTEAFF | TRBV6-2/TRBV6-3 | NA | TRBJ1-1 | NA
TGTGCCACCAGCAGAGATGGACTTGAGCAGTTCTTC | CATSRDGLEQFF | TRBV15 | NA | TRBJ2-1 | NA
TGTGCCAGCAGCCTGGGACCAAATAGCAATCAGCCCCAGCATTTT | CASSLGPNSNQPQHF | TRBV9 | NA | TRBJ1-5 | NA
TGTGCCAGCACCCCGACAGGACCCCACGAGCAGTACTTC | CASTPTGPHEQYF | TRBV12-3/TRBV12-4 | NA | TRBJ2-7 | NA
TGTGCCAGCAGCTTATTTATCCGGGACACCATGTACAATGAGCAGTTCTTC | CASSLFIRDTMYNEQFF | TRBV11-1 | NA | TRBJ2-1 | NA
TGTGCCAGCAGTGAGGGACCAGGGGACCTGGATACGCAATATTTT | CASSEGPGDLDTQYF | TRBV6-1 | NA | TRBJ2-3 | NA
TGTGCCAGCAGCTTAAACGAAGGGAATAATTCACCCCTCCACTTT | CASSLNEGNNSPLHF | TRBV7-9 | NA | TRBJ1-6 | few
TGTGCCAGCAGTCGGGTTTCAGGGGCAGATACGCAGTATTTT | CASSRVSGADTQYF | TRBV6-1 | NA | TRBJ2-3 | few
TGTGCCATCAGTAGACAGGACCTTCCCTACGAGCAGTACTTC | CAISRQDLPYEQYF | TRBV10-3 | NA | TRBJ2-7 | NA
TGTGCCATCAGTGGGACAGATCTTAACTATGGCTACACCTTC | CAISGTDLNYGYTF | TRBV10-3 | NA | TRBJ1-2 | many
TGTGCCAGCAGCGATCGACTCGTCGAAGATACGCAGTATTTT | CASSDRLVEDTQYF | TRBV9 | NA | TRBJ2-3 | few
TGTGCCAGTAGGGCGGGACAGGGGTCATACGAGCAGTACTTC | CASRAGQGSYEQYF | TRBV19 | TRBD1 | TRBJ2-7 | NA
TGTGCCAGCAGCCATGTGCTCTGGGACCCATCCTACGAGCAGTACTTC | CASSHVLWDPSYEQYF | TRBV7-6 | NA | TRBJ2-7 | few
TGCGCCAGCAGCCTAGGGGTGGGCAGAACGAGCTCCTATAATTCACCCCTCCACTTT | CASSLGVGRTSSYNSPLHF | TRBV4-3 | NA | TRBJ1-6 | NA
TGTGCCAGCAGCCCCCCCATGATAGCCAAAAACATTCAGTACTTC | CASSPPMIAKNIQYF | TRBV7-9 | NA | TRBJ2-4 | NA
TGTGCCAGCAGTTTTCGACAGGAGAGCTCCTACGAGCAGTACTTC | CASSFRQESSYEQYF | TRBV28 | NA | TRBJ2-7 | many
TGCGCCAGCAGCCAAGATAAAGGAACAGCCTTTCGCTACGAGCAGTACTTC | CASSQDKGTAFRYEQYF | TRBV4-3 | NA | TRBJ2-7 | few
TGCAGTGGCGCGACGGACCGAGCCTCAGAGCCCCAGCATTTT | CSGATDRASEPQHF | TRBV20-1 | NA | TRBJ1-5 | few
TGTGCCAGTGATAGTGGAGCGGGGGGGCGACACCAAATTAATGAGCAGTTCTTC | CASDSGAGGRHQINEQFF | TRBV2 | TRBD2 | TRBJ2-1 | few
TGTGCCAGCAGCTGGACAGGGGCCGGCAGGAATGAGCAGTTCTTC | CASSWTGAGRNEQFF | TRBV7-9 | TRBD1 | TRBJ2-1 | few
TGTGCCAGCAGCGCCGAAAACACCGGGGAGCTGTTTTTT | CASSAENTGELFF | TRBV7-8 | NA | TRBJ2-2 | many
TGTGCCAGCACCGCGACAGGGGCTAACTATGGCTACACCTTC | CASTATGANYGYTF | TRBV7-2 | TRBD1 | TRBJ1-2 | many
TGTGCCACCAGTGACCCGACTAGCGGGCCCTCCAGAAGGGCAGATACGCAGTATTTT | CATSDPTSGPSRRADTQYF | TRBV24-1 | TRBD2 | TRBJ2-3 | few
TGTGCCAGCAGCCCACTAGCGGGGTTAGCCGGGGGTGAGCAGTTCTTC | CASSPLAGLAGGEQFF | TRBV4-2 | TRBD2 | TRBJ2-1 | NA
TGTGCCAGCAGCTGGGGGGCGGGGGAGCAGTTCTTC | CASSWGAGEQFF | TRBV11-2 | NA | TRBJ2-1 | once
TGTGCCAGCAGTTTGGCCAATGGAAACACCATATATTTT | CASSLANGNTIYF | TRBV28 | NA | TRBJ1-3 | few
TGTGCCAGCAGTTACCTCCCTCCACACTCGAACACTGAAGCTTTCTTT | CASSYLPPHSNTEAFF | TRBV6-2/TRBV6-3 | NA | TRBJ1-1 | few
TGTGCCAGCAGCCCCTGGGGTGAGGGGGCGGACTACGAGCAGTACTTC | CASSPWGEGADYEQYF | TRBV13 | TRBD1 | TRBJ2-7 | NA
TGTGCCAGCAGTTACTCTTCCTTCTACAATGAGCAGTTCTTC | CASSYSSFYNEQFF | TRBV6-2/TRBV6-3 | NA | TRBJ2-1 | NA
TGTGCCAGCAGCGCGACGGGAGGGAAGAACACTGAAGCTTTCTTT | CASSATGGKNTEAFF | TRBV9 | NA | TRBJ1-1 | NA
TGTGCCAGCAGCTTAGACATAGAGCGGCAGGGGGAGACCCAGTACTTC | CASSLDIERQGETQYF | TRBV7-6 | NA | TRBJ2-5 | NA
TGCGCCAGCAGCCAAGTTCAGGGCTACGAGCAGTACTTC | CASSQVQGYEQYF | TRBV4-1 | NA | TRBJ2-7 | few
TGTGCCAGCATCTCGTTAGCGGGGGGGCCAATACATGAGCAGTTCTTC | CASISLAGGPIHEQFF | TRBV7-2 | TRBD2 | TRBJ2-1 | NA
TGCAGCGTTGATCCGGGGGCTGCTGGCTACACCTTC | CSVDPGAAGYTF | TRBV29-1 | NA | TRBJ1-2 | NA
TGTGCCAGCAGTCCCCGCGGCAGGGTGACCGACAATGAGCAGTTCTTC | CASSPRGRVTDNEQFF | TRBV6-6 | NA | TRBJ2-1 | NA
TGTGCCAGCAGCTTAAGTCGGAGGGCTGCTGGGGAGACCCAGTACTTC | CASSLSRRAAGETQYF | TRBV7-2 | NA | TRBJ2-5 | NA
TGTGCTAGCAGCCCCTTCGTGGTGTCAGGGGGGCTAGCAGATACGCAGTATTTT | CASSPFVVSGGLADTQYF | TRBV7-7 | NA | TRBJ2-3 | NA
TGTGCCAGCAGCCAAGGACTAGCGGGGGCCTCAGGGACCCAGTACTTC | CASSQGLAGASGTQYF | TRBV7-2 | TRBD2 | TRBJ2-5 | few
TGCAGTGCTAGCAAGCCCGGACGGTACACTGAAGCTTTCTTT | CSASKPGRYTEAFF | TRBV20-1 | NA | TRBJ1-1 | few
TGTGCCAGCAACCTGAGAGGGTTCAATGAGCAGTTCTTC | CASNLRGFNEQFF | TRBV5-5 | NA | TRBJ2-1 | many
TGTGCCAGCAGCTTGTCATTCCGGGAGCAGTACTTC | CASSLSFREQYF | TRBV7-2 | NA | TRBJ2-7 | NA
TGTGCCAGCAGTTACCTCCTAGCGGGGGCCAGGAACACCGGGGAGCTGTTTTTT | CASSYLLAGARNTGELFF | TRBV6-6 | TRBD2 | TRBJ2-2 | few
TGCAGCATCTTATTGGACAGGGGCCCTGAAGCTTTCTTT | CSILLDRGPEAFF | TRBV20-1 | TRBD1 | TRBJ1-1 | NA
TGTGCCAGCAGTTACGGCTTGGGCATTGCCTACGAGCAGTACTTC | CASSYGLGIAYEQYF | TRBV6-2/TRBV6-3 | NA | TRBJ2-7 | NA
TGTGCCAGCAGTTTATATCCAGGGACCAGCCAAGAGACCCAGTACTTC | CASSLYPGTSQETQYF | TRBV27 | NA | TRBJ2-5 | NA
TGTGCCAGCAGCTTATCTAGCGGGGGGTACTCCTACAATGAGCAGTTCTTC | CASSLSSGGYSYNEQFF | TRBV7-2 | TRBD2 | TRBJ2-1 | NA
TGTGCCAGCAGTCTCGGGACAGGGGGACAGCCCCAGCATTTT | CASSLGTGGQPQHF | TRBV12-3/TRBV12-4 | TRBD1 | TRBJ1-5 | NA
TGTGCCAGCCTCGGACAGGGGGCTGCCGGAGTCTACGAGCAGTACTTC | CASLGQGAAGVYEQYF | TRBV7-6 | TRBD1 | TRBJ2-7 | few